Following are 12 T cell receptor beta chains from one sample sequenced in a study of blood T cell repertoires in COVID-19. The assay was immunoSEQ multiplex PCR, and TCRdb's table has in-frame clones only and misses some. This table has roughly 250,000 clones, roughly 83% appearing once. Sequenced sample: PBMCs or T cells enriched from blood (not recorded which). These receptors were obtained from a woman in her 50s who had recovered from COVID-19.

The chain employs TRBV15 and TRBJ2-5, with 7 bases lining up with TRBD2. V was pared by 3 bases and J by 4 bases, with 8 bases of the junction left unmatched. Germline V gene lookup returns CDR1 LNHNV and CDR2 YYDKDF (reference sequence). The CDR3 is 15 residues long. The CDR3 reads CATSRGRGGLETQYF. The CDR3 coding sequence is TGTGCCACCAGCAGGGGGAGGGGCGGATTAGAGACCCAGTACTTC.

Notes on this clone: This specimen includes other DNA sequences encoding the same CDR3. The chain links TRBV7-2 to TRBJ1-5, with 7 bases fitting TRBD1. Germline CDR1 reads SGHTA; CDR2 reads FQGNSA. V gave up 5 bases and J gave up 4 bases; unmatched junction bases: 2. The CDR3 length is 13 residues. This chain's CDR3 is CASSPDRNQPQHF. CDR3 DNA: TGTGCCAGCAGCCCGGACAGGAATCAGCCCCAGCATTTT.

The chain carries TRBV27 and TRBJ2-5, with D tentatively TRBD1 (6 bases). This CDR3 contains 17 residues. Trimming left V 2 bases short and J 4 bases short, with 20 bases between. Germline CDR1 reads MNHEY; CDR2 reads SMNVEV (reference sequence). The CDR3 sequence: CASSLRPYRERGETQYF. CDR3 nucleotides: TGTGCCAGCAGTTTACGCCCGTACAGGGAAAGGGGAGAGACCCAGTACTTC.

The chain employs TRBV27 and TRBJ1-1; D gene ambiguous. The CDR3 covers 16 residues. The germline V and J ends were trimmed by 4 bases and 5 bases, with 20 bases remaining between them. The germline V gene has CDR1 MNHEY and CDR2 SMNVEV (reference sequence). Here the CDR3 reads CASSSYLRPGFTEAFF. CDR3 nucleotides: TGTGCCAGCAGTTCCTACCTGAGGCCCGGGTTTACTGAAGCTTTCTTT.

The rearrangement links TRBV5-1 to TRBJ1-1; no clear D gene. CDR3 length: 13 residues. Germline V CDR1 and CDR2: SGHRS, YFSETQ. V lost 4 bases, J lost 1 base, and 8 bases lay in between. CDR3: CASSINSNTEAFF. CDR3 nucleotide sequence: TGCGCCAGCAGCATAAACTCGAACACTGAAGCTTTCTTT. Drawing the rest from reference TRBV5-1 and TRBJ1-1, the complete variable domain is KAGVTQTPRYLIKTRGQQVTLSCSPISGHRSVSWYQQTPGQGLQFLFEYFSETQRNKGNFPGRFSGRQFSNSRSEMNVSTLELGDSALYLCASSINSNTEAFFGQGTRLTVV.

V gene TRBV2 combines with J gene TRBJ2-1; 10 bases align to TRBD2. This CDR3 region has 15 residues. In germline, CDR1 is SNHLY, CDR2 FYNNEI. With V trimmed by 2 bases and J by 7 bases, 5 bases remained unmatched. CDR3 bases: TGTGCCAGCAGTGAAAAGGGACTAGCGTATAATGAGCAGTTCTTC. Translation: CASSEKGLAYNEQFF.

V and J are TRBV6-5 and TRBJ1-1; D remains ambiguous. Trimming removed 11 bases from V and 2 bases from J, with 12 bases in between. This CDR3 has 12 amino acids. Germline CDR1 MNHEY, CDR2 SVGAGI. The CDR3 here is CAALTPNTEAFF. In nucleotides, the CDR3 is TGTGCCGCCTTGACACCTAACACTGAAGCTTTCTTT.

This clone was seen many times. CDR3 nucleotides: TGTGCCACCGAAGACGACAGGGGGCCCGAGACCCAGTACTTC. This encodes CATEDDRGPETQYF. The chain carries TRBV2 and TRBJ2-5, with TRBD1 matching 10 bases. Germline trimming cut 10 bases from V and 5 bases from J; bases unmatched to any gene: 10. CDR1 is SNHLY and CDR2 is FYNNEI in the germline V gene. The CDR3 totals 14 residues.

The CDR3 DNA is TGTGCCAGTAGTTCCCCGGATCAGCCCCAGCATTTT. Translation gives CASSSPDQPQHF. This chain uses TRBV19 with TRBJ1-5, with D hard to call. Germline lookup yields CDR1 LNHDA and CDR2 SQIVND (reference sequence). The germline V and J ends were trimmed by 5 bases and 5 bases, with 7 bases remaining between them. The CDR3 spans 12 residues.

This chain links TRBV7-9 with TRBJ2-5; D not certain. Trimming removed 5 bases at V and 2 bases at J, with 12 bases between. This CDR3 has 14 residues. Germline CDR1 and CDR2: SEHNR and FQNEAQ (reference sequence). The CDR3 nucleotides read TGTGCCAGCAGCCTATCTAGAATACAAGAGACCCAGTACTTC. This sequence encodes CASSLSRIQETQYF.

CDR3 in DNA: TGTGCCAGCAACACGTTACAGGGGGACTGGGAGCAGTACTTC. Translated: CASNTLQGDWEQYF. The V and J genes are TRBV5-5 and TRBJ2-7, with 8 bases lining up with TRBD1. Germline V gene lookup returns CDR1 SGHKS and CDR2 YYEKEE (reference sequence). The CDR3 has 14 residues. The ends lost 6 bases at V and 7 bases at J; junction bases unmatched: 12. The entire variable domain, with the rest obtained from reference TRBV5-5 and TRBJ2-7, is as follows: DAGVTQSPTHLIKTRGQQVTLRCSPISGHKSVSWYQQVLGQGPQFIFQYYEKEERGRGNFPDRFSARQFPNYSSELNVNALLLGDSALYLCASNTLQGDWEQYFGPGTRLTVT.

This clone was picked up a small number of times. This chain uses TRBV30 with TRBJ2-7; tentative D call: TRBD1 (6 bases). Trimming pared 1 base from V and 0 bases from J, leaving 16 bases between. Germline assignment: CDR1 GTSNPN and CDR2 SVGIG (reference sequence). The CDR3 covers 16 residues. The CDR3 DNA reads TGTGCCTGGAGTGGCCGGGGACACCAGAACTCCTACGAGCAGTACTTC. This sequence encodes CAWSGRGHQNSYEQYF.